Listed below are T cell receptor beta chains from one sample, sequenced in a study of PD-1 blockade in classical Hodgkin lymphoma. The table came from immunoSEQ multiplex PCR; TCRdb's copy has only in-frame clones and leaves some out. The sample lists about 27,000 clones, 80% to 90% occurring once. Source: CD8+ T cells from blood, taken at baseline. The receptors were gathered from a human donor with classical Hodgkin lymphoma. Both conserved end residues are part of each CDR3. D genes are given only for firm matches. A row's size may be missing; if present it is once, few, many or a size class.

CDR3 DNA	CDR3 protein	J gene	D gene	CDR3 length	V gene	clone size
TGTGCCAGTAGTATTGTAAATGAGCAGTTCTTC	CASSIVNEQFF	TRBJ2-1	NA	11	TRBV19	NA
TGTGCCAGCAGCCCAACTCCGGGACTAGCGGGAGAAAGGTACGAGCAGTACTTC	CASSPTPGLAGERYEQYF	TRBJ2-7	TRBD2	18	TRBV7-9	NA
TGTGCCAGCAGTTTAGGGGGAGCAGCTTTCTTT	CASSLGGAAFF	TRBJ1-1	NA	11	TRBV27	NA
TGTGCCAGCAGTTCATGGTCTGGGGCCAACGTCCTGACTTTC	CASSSWSGANVLTF	TRBJ2-6	NA	14	TRBV27	NA
TGTGCCAGCAGTGACAGACTAGCGGGAGTCTACTACGAGCAGTACTTC	CASSDRLAGVYYEQYF	TRBJ2-7	TRBD2	16	TRBV6-1	NA
TGTGCCAGCAGTTCTAATATCCCGACTTACGGGGAGCTGTTTTTT	CASSSNIPTYGELFF	TRBJ2-2	NA	15	TRBV27	NA
TGTGCCAGCAGCAAAAGGGGGTATCGGGGAGGAGCTAATGAAAAACTGTTTTTT	CASSKRGYRGGANEKLFF	TRBJ1-4	NA	18	TRBV7-3	NA
TGCGCCAGCAGCAGCTCTCTAGCGGGAGTATACGAGCAGTACTTC	CASSSSLAGVYEQYF	TRBJ2-7	TRBD2	15	TRBV5-1	NA
TGTGCCAGCAGTGGAAACACCATATATTTT	CASSGNTIYF	TRBJ1-3	NA	10	TRBV9	NA
TGCAGCGTTGTAACCGGGGACACTGAAGCTTTCTTT	CSVVTGDTEAFF	TRBJ1-1	NA	12	TRBV29-1	NA
TGTGCCTGGAGTTTACTGGGAACTGAAGCTTTCTTT	CAWSLLGTEAFF	TRBJ1-1	NA	12	TRBV30	few
TGCGCCAGCAGAGATCCCAGCAATGAGCAGTTCTTC	CASRDPSNEQFF	TRBJ2-1	NA	12	TRBV10-2	NA
TGTGCCAGCAGCTTAGATGGCGGAGCTGTATACGAGCAGTACTTC	CASSLDGGAVYEQYF	TRBJ2-7	NA	15	TRBV11-2	NA
TGTGCCAGCAGTCCTGAACTCCAGGTCCACGAGCAGTACTTC	CASSPELQVHEQYF	TRBJ2-7	NA	14	TRBV6-1	NA
TGTGCCAGCAGTCACACATCATCCTACGAGCAGTACTTC	CASSHTSSYEQYF	TRBJ2-7	NA	13	TRBV27	NA
TGTGCCAGCAGCCAAGTAGGGGGGTTTGGGACAGGGAACCAAGAGACCCAGTACTTC	CASSQVGGFGTGNQETQYF	TRBJ2-5	TRBD1	19	TRBV4-2	NA
TGCGCCAGCAGCCAAGGGCTAGCTGGAGCCTACGAGCAGTACTTC	CASSQGLAGAYEQYF	TRBJ2-7	NA	15	TRBV4-1	NA
TGTGCCTGGGCCTCTAGCGGGAGTAGCGAGCAGTACTTC	CAWASSGSSEQYF	TRBJ2-7	TRBD2	13	TRBV30	NA
TGTGCCAGCAGTTTATCTCGGACAGATGGCTACACCTTC	CASSLSRTDGYTF	TRBJ1-2	NA	13	TRBV27	once
TGTGCCAGCAGCGTATTGAGTAGCGGGAGAGGATACAATGAGCAGTTCTTC	CASSVLSSGRGYNEQFF	TRBJ2-1	TRBD2	17	TRBV9	NA
TGTGCCATCGATAGCGGCGGAAGCACAGATACGCAGTATTTT	CAIDSGGSTDTQYF	TRBJ2-3	NA	14	TRBV10-3	NA
TGCGCCAGCAGTTCGCCTGTCTCTTCGTGGGAGGGCCACCACAATGAGCAGTTCTTC	CASSSPVSSWEGHHNEQFF	TRBJ2-1	TRBD2	19	TRBV10-2	NA
TGTGCCAGCAGCTCTGGACAGAGCTACGAGCAGTACTTC	CASSSGQSYEQYF	TRBJ2-7	NA	13	TRBV5-6	NA
TGTGCCAGCAGTTTATGGACAGGGCGAGGCGGGGAGCTGTTTTTT	CASSLWTGRGGELFF	TRBJ2-2	TRBD1	15	TRBV27	NA
TGTGCCAGCAGCCAAGAATTTCTAGCGGGAGCGACAGATACGCAGTATTTT	CASSQEFLAGATDTQYF	TRBJ2-3	TRBD2	17	TRBV14	NA
TGCGCCAGCAGCTTAAACAGGGGGTTCGAGCAGTACTTC	CASSLNRGFEQYF	TRBJ2-7	TRBD1	13	TRBV5-1	NA
TGTGCCAGCAGCTCCTCCCAAGGGACAGGGGTTGGAGATACGCAGTATTTT	CASSSSQGTGVGDTQYF	TRBJ2-3	TRBD1	17	TRBV7-9	NA
TGTGCCACCAGCAGCCGAGGCCTTCAGGGGGCTCACTATGGCTACACCTTC	CATSSRGLQGAHYGYTF	TRBJ1-2	TRBD1	17	TRBV15	NA
TGTGCCAGCAGCCCCCGGGGCATGAGCTCCTACGAGCAGTACTTC	CASSPRGMSSYEQYF	TRBJ2-7	NA	15	TRBV11-2	NA
TGTGCCAGGTTTCAGGGGTCCAATCAGCCCCAGCATTTT	CARFQGSNQPQHF	TRBJ1-5	NA	13	TRBV6-4	NA
TGCGCCAGCAGCTTGGGGCAGGGGGCAATTAACTATGGCTACACCTTC	CASSLGQGAINYGYTF	TRBJ1-2	TRBD1	16	TRBV5-1	NA
TGTGCCAGCAGCCCCTATACAATGGGGCTAGGAGAGACCCAGTACTTC	CASSPYTMGLGETQYF	TRBJ2-5	NA	16	TRBV9	NA
TGTGCCAGCAGCTTAAGGGTAGCGGGGGCCTCCTACGAGCAGTACTTC	CASSLRVAGASYEQYF	TRBJ2-7	TRBD2	16	TRBV7-2	NA
TGCGCCAGCAGCTATAAAATTGAGGGGCCCCAGCATTTT	CASSYKIEGPQHF	TRBJ1-5	NA	13	TRBV5-1	NA
TGCGCCAGCAGCAGTTTTCCCGGGACTAGCGGGAGGGAAGGCACAGATACGCAGTATTTT	CASSSFPGTSGREGTDTQYF	TRBJ2-3	TRBD2	20	TRBV10-2	NA
TGCAGCGTTGAGGACAGGGAGGTGCCTTACGAGCAGTACTTC	CSVEDREVPYEQYF	TRBJ2-7	TRBD1	14	TRBV29-1	NA
TGTGCCAGCAGTCCCCCTCCTAGCGCCAGAACAGATACGCAGTATTTT	CASSPPPSARTDTQYF	TRBJ2-3	NA	16	TRBV28	NA